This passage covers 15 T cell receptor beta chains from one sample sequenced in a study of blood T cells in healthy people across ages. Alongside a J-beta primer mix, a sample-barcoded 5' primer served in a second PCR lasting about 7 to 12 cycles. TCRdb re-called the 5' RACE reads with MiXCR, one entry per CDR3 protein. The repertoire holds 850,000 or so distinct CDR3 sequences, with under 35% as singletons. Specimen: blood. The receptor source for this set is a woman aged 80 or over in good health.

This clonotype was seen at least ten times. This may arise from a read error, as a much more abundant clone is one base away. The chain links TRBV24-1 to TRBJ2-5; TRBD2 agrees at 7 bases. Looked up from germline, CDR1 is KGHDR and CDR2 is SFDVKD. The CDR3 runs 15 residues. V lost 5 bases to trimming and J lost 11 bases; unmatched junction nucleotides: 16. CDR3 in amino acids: CATSAGTPGRDEQYF. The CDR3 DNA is TGTGCCACCAGTGCCGGGACGCCTGGGAGGGATGAGCAGTACTTC.

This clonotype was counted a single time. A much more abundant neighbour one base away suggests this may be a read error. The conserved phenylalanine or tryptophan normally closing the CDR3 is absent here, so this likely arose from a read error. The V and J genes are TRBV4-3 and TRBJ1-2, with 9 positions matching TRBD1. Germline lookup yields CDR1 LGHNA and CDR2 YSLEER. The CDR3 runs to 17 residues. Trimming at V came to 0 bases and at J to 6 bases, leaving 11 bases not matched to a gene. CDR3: CASSQDRGGTGNHGYTC. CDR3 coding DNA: TGCGCCAGCAGCCAAGACCGCGGCGGGACAGGGAACCATGGCTACACCTGC.

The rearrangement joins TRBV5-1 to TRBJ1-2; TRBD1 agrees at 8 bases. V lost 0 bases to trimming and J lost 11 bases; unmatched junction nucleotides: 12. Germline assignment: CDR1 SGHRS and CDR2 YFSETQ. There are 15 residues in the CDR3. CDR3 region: CASSLALGTGMQYTF. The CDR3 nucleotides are TGCGCCAGCAGCTTGGCTCTGGGGACAGGTATGCAGTACACCTTC. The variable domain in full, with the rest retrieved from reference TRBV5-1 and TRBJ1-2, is KAGVTQTPRYLIKTRGQQVTLSCSPISGHRSVSWYQQTPGQGLQFLFEYFSETQRNKGNFPGRFSGRQFSNSRSEMNVSTLELGDSALYLCASSLALGTGMQYTFGSGTRLTVV.

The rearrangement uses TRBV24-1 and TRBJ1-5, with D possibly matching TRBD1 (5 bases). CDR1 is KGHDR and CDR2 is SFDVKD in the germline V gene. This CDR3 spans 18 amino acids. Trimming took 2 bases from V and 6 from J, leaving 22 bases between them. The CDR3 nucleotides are TGTGCCACCAGTGATTCCGGAGGGGCTCAGAACCTCAGTCAGCCCCAGCATTTT. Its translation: CATSDSGGAQNLSQPQHF.

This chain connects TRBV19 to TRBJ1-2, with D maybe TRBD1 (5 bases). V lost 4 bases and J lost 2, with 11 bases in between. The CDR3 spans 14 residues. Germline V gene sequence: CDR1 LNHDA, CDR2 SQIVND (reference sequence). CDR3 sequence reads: CASSKGTANYGYTF. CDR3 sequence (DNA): TGTGCCAGTAGTAAAGGGACGGCGAACTATGGCTACACCTTC.

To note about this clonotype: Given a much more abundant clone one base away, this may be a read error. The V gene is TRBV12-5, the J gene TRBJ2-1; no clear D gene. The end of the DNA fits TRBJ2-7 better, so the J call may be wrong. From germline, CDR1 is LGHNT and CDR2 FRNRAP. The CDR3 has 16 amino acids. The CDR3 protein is CASGSGRITSYNEQYF. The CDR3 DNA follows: TGTGCTAGTGGTTCGGGCCGGATTACTTCCTACAATGAGCAGTACTTC.

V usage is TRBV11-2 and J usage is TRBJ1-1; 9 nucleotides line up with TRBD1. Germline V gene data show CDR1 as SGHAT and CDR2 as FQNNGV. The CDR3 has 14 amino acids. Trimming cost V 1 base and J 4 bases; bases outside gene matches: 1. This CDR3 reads CASSLGGQGTEAFF. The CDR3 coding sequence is TGTGCCAGCAGCTTAGGGGGACAGGGCACTGAAGCTTTCTTT.

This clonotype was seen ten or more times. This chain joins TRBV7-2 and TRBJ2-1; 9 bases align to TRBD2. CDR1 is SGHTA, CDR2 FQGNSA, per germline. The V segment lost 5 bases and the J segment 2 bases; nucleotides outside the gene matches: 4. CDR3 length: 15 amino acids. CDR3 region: CASSLTSGTYNEQFF. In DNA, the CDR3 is TGTGCCAGCAGCCTGACTAGCGGAACCTACAATGAGCAGTTCTTC.

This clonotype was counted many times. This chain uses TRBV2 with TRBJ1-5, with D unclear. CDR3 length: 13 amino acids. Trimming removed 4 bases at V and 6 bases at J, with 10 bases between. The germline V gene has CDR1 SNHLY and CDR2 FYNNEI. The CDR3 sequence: CASSVTGVQPQHF. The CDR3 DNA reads TGTGCCAGCAGTGTTACCGGGGTTCAGCCCCAGCATTTT.

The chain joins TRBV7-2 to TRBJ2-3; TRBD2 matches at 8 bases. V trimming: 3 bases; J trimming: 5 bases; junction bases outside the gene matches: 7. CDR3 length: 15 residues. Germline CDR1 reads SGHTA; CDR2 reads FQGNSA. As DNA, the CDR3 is TGTGCCAGCAGCTTGAGGCGGGGGGCACGAGATACGCAGTATTTT. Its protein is CASSLRRGARDTQYF. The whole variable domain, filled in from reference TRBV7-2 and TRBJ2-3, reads GAGVSQSPSNKVTEKGKDVELRCDPISGHTALYWYRQSLGQGLEFLIYFQGNSAPDKSGLPSDRFSAERTGGSVSTLTIQRTQQEDSAVYLCASSLRRGARDTQYFGPGTRLTVL.

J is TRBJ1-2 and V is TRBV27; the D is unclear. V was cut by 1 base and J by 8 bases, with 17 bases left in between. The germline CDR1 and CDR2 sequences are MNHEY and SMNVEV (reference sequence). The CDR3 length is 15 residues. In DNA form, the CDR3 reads TGTGCCAGCAGTTTATACGTGGGGAATAGATGGGGCTACACCTTC. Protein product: CASSLYVGNRWGYTF.

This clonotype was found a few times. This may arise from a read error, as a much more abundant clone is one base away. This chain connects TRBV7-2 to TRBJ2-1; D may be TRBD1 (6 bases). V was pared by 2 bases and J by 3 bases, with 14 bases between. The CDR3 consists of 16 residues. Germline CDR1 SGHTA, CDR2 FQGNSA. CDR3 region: CASSLYGAGDYNEQFF. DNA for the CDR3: TGTGCCAGCAGCTTATATGGGGCAGGGGACTACAATGAGCAGTTCTTC. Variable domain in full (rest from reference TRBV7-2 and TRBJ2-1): GAGVSQSPSNKVTEKGKDVELRCDPISGHTALYWYRQSLGQGLEFLIYFQGNSAPDKSGLPSDRFSAERTGGSVSTLTIQRTQQEDSAVYLCASSLYGAGDYNEQFFGPGTRLTVL.

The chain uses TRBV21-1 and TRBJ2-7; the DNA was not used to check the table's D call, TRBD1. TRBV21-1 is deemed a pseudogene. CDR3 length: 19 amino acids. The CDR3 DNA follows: TGTGCCAGCAGCAAAGAGAAAGAAGAAGACAGGGGTTTCTCCTACGAGCAGTACTTC. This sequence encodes CASSKEKEEDRGFSYEQYF.

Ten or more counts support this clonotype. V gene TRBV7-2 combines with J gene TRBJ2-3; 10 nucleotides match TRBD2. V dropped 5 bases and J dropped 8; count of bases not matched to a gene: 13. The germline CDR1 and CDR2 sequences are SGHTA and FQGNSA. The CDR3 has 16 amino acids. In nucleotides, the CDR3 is TGTGCCAGCAGCCCCCCGGGGATAGCGGGGGGTGGTACGCAGTATTTT. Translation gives CASSPPGIAGGGTQYF.

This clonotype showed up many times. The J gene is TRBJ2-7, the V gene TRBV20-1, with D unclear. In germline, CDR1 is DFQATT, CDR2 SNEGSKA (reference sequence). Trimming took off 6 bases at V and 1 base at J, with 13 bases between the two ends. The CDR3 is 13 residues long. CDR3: CSALFSSSYEQYF. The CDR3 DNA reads TGCAGTGCCCTATTCAGTTCGTCCTACGAGCAGTACTTC.